This entry lists 25 T cell receptor beta chains sequenced from one sample in a study of T cells in Graves' hyperthyroidism and ophthalmopathy. Amplified regions were TCR beta CDR3 sequences from RNA transcripts. The study used the HTBI primer set for a first-round RT-PCR of the TCR CDR3. TCRdb analysed the multiplex PCR reads with MiXCR anew, one entry per CDR3 protein. The repertoire holds a few hundred thousand distinct CDR3 sequences, with about 17% as singletons. Specimen: blood. These receptors all stem from a woman in her 50s with Graves' hyperthyroidism.

This clonotype was found a few times. The V gene is TRBV19, the J gene TRBJ1-5, with 11 positions matching TRBD1. Germline CDR1 LNHDA, CDR2 SQIVND (reference sequence). The CDR3 contains 17 residues. V lost 3 bases, J lost 0 bases, and 4 bases stayed unmatched. The CDR3 bases are TGTGCCAGTAGTATTGGGACAGGGGGAAATAGCAATCAGCCCCAGCATTTT. It yields the protein CASSIGTGGNSNQPQHF.

On this clonotype: Mismatch with germline at one junction end may stem from a read error. V and J are TRBV7-3 and TRBJ2-2; D is perhaps TRBD1 or TRBD2 (5 bases each). The CDR3 length is 12 residues. Germline V gene sequence: CDR1 SGHTA, CDR2 FQGTGA. The CDR3 DNA is TGTGCCAGCAGCTTACTCCAAGGGGAGCTGTTCTTT. Amino acids: CASSLLQGELFF. Supplemented by reference TRBV7-3 and TRBJ2-2, the full variable domain reads GAGVSQTPSNKVTEKGKYVELRCDPISGHTALYWYRQSLGQGPEFLIYFQGTGAADDSGLPNDRFFAVRPEGSVSTLKIQRTERGDSAVYLCASSLLQGELFFGEGSRLTVL.

This chain connects TRBV4-1 to TRBJ2-7; TRBD1 is a possible D gene (5 bases). V was clipped by 0 bases and J by 3 bases, with 12 bases between them. This CDR3 contains 15 residues. Germline V gene lookup returns CDR1 MGHRA and CDR2 YSYEKL. The CDR3 DNA sequence: TGCGCCAGCAGCCAAGAGACCAGCGACAGCTACGAGCAGTACTTC. It yields the protein CASSQETSDSYEQYF.

This clonotype was detected only a few times. The V and J genes are TRBV12-3 or TRBV12-4 and TRBJ2-1, with a tentative D call TRBD1 (6 bases). CDR3 length: 12 amino acids. The ends were cut back, 6 bases at V and 7 bases at J, with 10 bases in the middle. The CDR3 region has the DNA TGTGCCAGCAGCCCCGACAGGAATGAGCAGTTCTTC. It translates to CASSPDRNEQFF.

This clonotype was counted at least ten times. This sequence joins TRBV7-9 and TRBJ2-3; TRBD1 might be the D (6 bases). V was clipped by 4 bases and J by 7 bases, with 12 bases between them. This CDR3 is 13 amino acids long. Germline CDR1 reads SEHNR; CDR2 reads FQNEAQ (reference sequence). DNA for the CDR3: TGTGCCAGCAGCTGGGCAGGGGCGAATACGCAGTATTTT. This encodes CASSWAGANTQYF.

The table lists this clonotype with many counts. V usage is TRBV20-1 and J usage is TRBJ1-5, with TRBD1 as a possible D gene (6 bases). Trimming stripped 2 bases from V and 3 bases from J, with 14 bases between. The germline CDR1 and CDR2 sequences are DFQATT and SNEGSKA (reference sequence). The length of the CDR3 is 15 residues. The CDR3: CSARPHQGNNQPQHF. CDR3 bases: TGCAGTGCTAGACCCCATCAGGGGAACAATCAGCCCCAGCATTTT.

This clonotype was seen at least ten times. The rearrangement links TRBV20-1 to TRBJ1-1; 7 bases fit TRBD1. V shed 5 bases, J shed 4 bases, and the junction held 16 bases outside the gene matches. In germline, CDR1 is DFQATT, CDR2 SNEGSKA (reference sequence). This CDR3 is 16 amino acids long. The CDR3 sequence: CSAPEGERGRSTEAFF. CDR3 DNA: TGCAGTGCTCCGGAGGGAGAGAGGGGGCGAAGCACTGAAGCTTTCTTT.

This clonotype was counted between two and nine times. This chain connects TRBV3-1 to TRBJ2-3; no clear D. The CDR3 spans 13 residues. Trimming removed 1 base at V and 5 bases at J, with 7 bases between. Germline CDR1 reads LGHDT; CDR2 reads YNNKEL (reference sequence). CDR3 sequence reads: CASSQGAGDTQYF. In DNA form, the CDR3 reads TGTGCCAGCAGCCAAGGAGCCGGAGATACGCAGTATTTT.

The chain carries TRBV9 and TRBJ2-7; the D gene is possibly TRBD2 (6 bases). With 0 bases removed from V and 4 bases from J, the gap between germline ends came to 11 bases. The germline CDR1 and CDR2 sequences are SGDLS and YYNGEE. CDR3 length: 14 residues. In DNA, the CDR3 is TGTGCCAGCAGCGTAGCCGGGAGTGAATACGAGCAGTACTTC. It encodes CASSVAGSEYEQYF.

In its sample, this clonotype was seen many times. The chain has TRBV29-1 and TRBJ1-1, with D hard to call. Germline assignment: CDR1 SQVTM and CDR2 ANQGSEA. Trimming removed 4 bases from V and 5 bases from J, with 17 bases in between. The CDR3 is 14 amino acids. For the CDR3, the DNA is TGCAGCGTTGTTACCACCCGGCGAAAAACTGAAGCTTTCTTT. Amino acids: CSVVTTRRKTEAFF.

In this sample, this clonotype turned up many times. The chain employs TRBV20-1 and TRBJ2-7; 8 bases fit TRBD2. Trimming removed 0 bases from V and 3 bases from J; junction bases left unmatched: 7. This CDR3 spans 15 amino acids. Looked up from germline, CDR1 is DFQATT and CDR2 is SNEGSKA (reference sequence). Written as DNA, the CDR3 is TGCAGTGCTAGAGATCAGTGGACTAGCAACTACGAGCAGTACTTC. Its protein is CSARDQWTSNYEQYF.

This clonotype occurred many times. J is TRBJ2-3 and V is TRBV5-5, with D perhaps given as TRBD1 or TRBD2 (5 bases each). There are 14 residues in the CDR3. The germline gives CDR1 SGHKS, CDR2 YYEKEE (reference sequence). V was shortened by 1 base and J by 5 bases, with 11 bases between the two germline ends. DNA of the CDR3: TGTGCCAGCAGCTTGCGTGGGGCGGGAGATACGCAGTATTTT. As protein: CASSLRGAGDTQYF.

This clonotype was counted only a few times. The chain carries TRBV25-1 and TRBJ2-3; 7 nucleotides align to TRBD2. Germline trimming cut 1 base from V and 2 bases from J; bases unmatched to any gene: 12. The germline CDR1 and CDR2 sequences are MGHDK and SYGVNS. The CDR3 contains 18 residues. Here the CDR3 DNA reads TGTGCCAGCAGTGAATCGCCAACTCAAAGCGGGGTCACAGATACGCAGTATTTT. Residues: CASSESPTQSGVTDTQYF.

J is TRBJ2-3 and V is TRBV18; TRBD1 aligns across 7 bases. Unmatched junction bases numbered 8, after V lost 2 bases and J lost 0 bases. The CDR3 contains 17 residues. In germline, CDR1 is KGHSH, CDR2 LQKENI. CDR3 in amino acids: CASSPKKGAESTDTQYF. The CDR3 DNA sequence: TGTGCCAGCTCACCAAAAAAGGGGGCGGAGAGCACAGATACGCAGTATTTT.

This clonotype has ten or more counts. The chain combines TRBV24-1 with TRBJ2-1; D possibly corresponds to TRBD1 (6 bases). The V end was cut by 1 base, the J end by 3 bases, with 21 bases between. The CDR3 spans 19 residues. Germline V lookup: CDR1 KGHDR, CDR2 SFDVKD. DNA of the CDR3: TGTGCCACCAGTGATTTAGGGGTTGATGCAGGGGATAACTACAATGAGCAGTTCTTC. It translates to CATSDLGVDAGDNYNEQFF.

This clonotype appeared many times. The chain is built from TRBV5-1 and TRBJ2-3; D call uncertain. V was trimmed by 0 bases and J by 2 bases, leaving 13 bases between them. This CDR3 is 16 amino acids long. Germline V CDR1 and CDR2: SGHRS, YFSETQ. This chain's CDR3 is CASSLGQANPTDTQYF. CDR3 DNA sequence: TGCGCCAGCAGCTTGGGCCAGGCAAACCCCACAGATACGCAGTATTTT. The variable domain in full, with the rest retrieved from reference TRBV5-1 and TRBJ2-3, is KAGVTQTPRYLIKTRGQQVTLSCSPISGHRSVSWYQQTPGQGLQFLFEYFSETQRNKGNFPGRFSGRQFSNSRSEMNVSTLELGDSALYLCASSLGQANPTDTQYFGPGTRLTVL.

This clonotype was seen many times. V is TRBV6-2 or TRBV6-3 and J is TRBJ2-1; the D is unclear. The CDR3 covers 15 residues. Germline assignment: CDR1 MNHEY and CDR2 SVGEGT. V lost 2 bases to trimming and J lost 3 bases, with 11 bases between them. CDR3 coding DNA: TGTGCCAGCAGTTACCGGACCCCAGGCTACAATGAGCAGTTCTTC. Translation gives CASSYRTPGYNEQFF.

CDR3 residues: CASSSTGAKNEKLFF. The CDR3 DNA reads TGTGCCAGCAGTTCCACAGGGGCAAAAAATGAAAAACTGTTTTTT. V and J are TRBV7-6 and TRBJ1-4; 7 bases are a match to TRBD1. The CDR3 runs to 15 residues. The V gene end was trimmed by 6 bases and the J gene end by 5 bases; junction bases not matched to a gene: 9. Germline V gene sequence: CDR1 SGHVS, CDR2 FNYEAQ.

The V gene is TRBV5-4, the J gene TRBJ1-1; unclear D gene. CDR1 SGHNT and CDR2 YYREEE come from the germline V gene (reference sequence). The CDR3 spans 15 residues. Deletions cut 1 base from V and 0 bases from J, with 10 bases between. CDR3 in DNA: TGTGCCAGCAGCTTGTCGAGAGGAATGAACACTGAAGCTTTCTTT. Its translation is CASSLSRGMNTEAFF. Based on the CDR3 plus reference TRBV5-4 and TRBJ1-1, the full variable domain is ETGVTQSPTHLIKTRGQQVTLRCSSQSGHNTVSWYQQALGQGPQFIFQYYREEENGRGNFPPRFSGLQFPNYSSELNVNALELDDSALYLCASSLSRGMNTEAFFGQGTRLTVV.

The CDR3 sequence is CASRTLQNYGYTF. CDR3 DNA: TGTGCCAGCAGGACCCTACAGAACTATGGCTACACCTTC. The V and J genes are TRBV28 and TRBJ1-2, with D uncertain. V was shortened by 6 bases and J by 2 bases, with 10 bases between the two germline ends. CDR3 length: 13 amino acids. Germline V gene lookup returns CDR1 MDHEN and CDR2 SYDVKM.

This clonotype was detected ten times or more. V and J are TRBV27 and TRBJ2-7; 14 nucleotides agree with TRBD2. V gave up 5 bases and J gave up 0 bases; unmatched junction bases: 9. Germline CDR1 and CDR2: MNHEY and SMNVEV (reference sequence). The CDR3 has 18 residues. The CDR3 nucleotides read TGTGCCAGCAGTCCCTGGACTAGCGGGAGGCCCACCTCCTACGAGCAGTACTTC. Translation gives CASSPWTSGRPTSYEQYF.

This clonotype appeared many times. This chain connects TRBV20-1 to TRBJ2-7; D perhaps matches TRBD2 (6 bases). The CDR3 runs to 15 residues. CDR1 is DFQATT, CDR2 SNEGSKA, per germline (reference sequence). The ends were cut back, 6 bases at V and 3 bases at J, with 21 bases in the middle. The CDR3 nucleotides read TGCAGTGCAGATGCTAGACTAGAGCTTGACTACGAGCAGTACTTC. Amino acids: CSADARLELDYEQYF.

V usage is TRBV5-4 and J usage is TRBJ2-7; TRBD2 aligns across 7 bases. This CDR3 comprises 15 residues. J lost 3 bases, V lost 4 bases, and 10 bases had no gene match. Germline assignment: CDR1 SGHNT and CDR2 YYREEE (reference sequence). The CDR3 spells CASSDPSGGNYEQYF. As DNA, the CDR3 is TGTGCCAGCAGCGATCCTAGCGGAGGGAACTACGAGCAGTACTTC.

The chain links TRBV19 to TRBJ2-7; 13 nucleotides match TRBD2. The trim removed 5 bases at V and 2 bases at J, leaving 6 bases unmatched. The CDR3 is 16 amino acids. Germline lookup yields CDR1 LNHDA and CDR2 SQIVND (reference sequence). CDR3 sequence reads: CASSAGLAGLAYEQYF. The CDR3 nucleotides are TGTGCCAGTAGTGCGGGACTAGCGGGACTTGCCTACGAGCAGTACTTC.

This clonotype has a handful of counts. This chain uses TRBV7-3 with TRBJ2-2, with 13 bases identical to TRBD2. Germline CDR1 reads SGHTA; CDR2 reads FQGTGA. The CDR3 covers 16 residues. The V and J ends lost 1 base and 6 bases, in that order; junction bases with no gene match: 2. In DNA, the CDR3 is TGTGCCAGCAGCTTAAGACTAGCGGGGGGCGCCGGGGAGCTGTTTTTT. The encoded protein is CASSLRLAGGAGELFF.